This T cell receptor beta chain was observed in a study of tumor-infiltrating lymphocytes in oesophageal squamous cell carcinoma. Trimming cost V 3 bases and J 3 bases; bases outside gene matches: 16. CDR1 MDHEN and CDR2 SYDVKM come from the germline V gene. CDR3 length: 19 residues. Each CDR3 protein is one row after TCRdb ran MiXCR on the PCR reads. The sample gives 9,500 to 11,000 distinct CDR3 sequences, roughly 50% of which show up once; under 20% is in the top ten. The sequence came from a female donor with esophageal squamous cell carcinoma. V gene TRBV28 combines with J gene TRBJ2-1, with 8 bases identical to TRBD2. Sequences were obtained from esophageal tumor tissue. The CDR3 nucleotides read TGTGCCAGCAGTTTCCCCCGGGCTCTTTCAAGCGGGGGCTACAATGAGCAGTTCTTC. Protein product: CASSFPRALSSGGYNEQFF.